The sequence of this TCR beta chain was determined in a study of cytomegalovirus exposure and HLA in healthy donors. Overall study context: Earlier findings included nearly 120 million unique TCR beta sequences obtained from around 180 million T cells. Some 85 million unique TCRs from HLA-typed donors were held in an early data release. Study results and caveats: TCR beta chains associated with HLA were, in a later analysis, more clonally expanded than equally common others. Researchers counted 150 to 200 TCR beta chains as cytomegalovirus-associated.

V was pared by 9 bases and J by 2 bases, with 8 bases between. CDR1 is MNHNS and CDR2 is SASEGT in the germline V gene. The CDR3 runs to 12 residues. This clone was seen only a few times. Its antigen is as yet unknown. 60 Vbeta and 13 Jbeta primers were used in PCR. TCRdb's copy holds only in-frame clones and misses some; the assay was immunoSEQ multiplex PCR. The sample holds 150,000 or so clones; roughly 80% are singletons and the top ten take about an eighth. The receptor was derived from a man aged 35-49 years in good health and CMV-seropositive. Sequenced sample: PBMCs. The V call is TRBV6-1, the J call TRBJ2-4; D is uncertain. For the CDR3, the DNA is TGTGCCAGAGACAAGTCCAAAAACATTCAGTACTTC. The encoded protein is CARDKSKNIQYF.